This T cell receptor beta chain emerged from a study of beta chain features in type 1 diabetes. This CDR3 is built from 18 residues. Study-level points and caveats: Significant though moderate, a shortening of TCRB CDR3s appeared in all four CD4+ subsets of Type 1 diabetes patients.

Donors underwent one heparinised blood draw, about 110 mL on average. On this clone itself: The antigen remains unidentified.

Expressed TCRB transcripts were sequenced because the entire RNA isolate underwent reverse transcription. Data came from immunoSEQ multiplex PCR; TCRdb stores just in-frame clones and leaves some out. The table records about 620,000 clones, about a sixth of them present only once. Sequencing was carried out using naive CD4+ T cells from blood. V gene TRBV21-1 combines with J gene TRBJ2-2; the D call TRBD2 from the table was never checked on the DNA. TRBV21-1 constitutes a pseudogene. The TCR sequence derives from a man aged 18-30 years in good health. The CDR3 region has the DNA TGTGCCAGCAGCAAAGACGATAGCGGGAGGTCCCACACCGGGGAGCTGTTTTTT. Encoded protein: CASSKDDSGRSHTGELFF.